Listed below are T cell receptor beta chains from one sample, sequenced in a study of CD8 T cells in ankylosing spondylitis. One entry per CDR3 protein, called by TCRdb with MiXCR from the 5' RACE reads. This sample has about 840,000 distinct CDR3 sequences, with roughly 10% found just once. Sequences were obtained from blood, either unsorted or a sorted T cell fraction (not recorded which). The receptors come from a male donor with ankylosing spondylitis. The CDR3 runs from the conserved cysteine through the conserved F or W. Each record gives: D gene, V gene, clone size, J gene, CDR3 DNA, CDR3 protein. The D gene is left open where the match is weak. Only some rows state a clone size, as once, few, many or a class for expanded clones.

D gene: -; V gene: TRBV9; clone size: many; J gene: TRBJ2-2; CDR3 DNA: TGTGCCAGCAGCGTCCACCCTGAGAACACCGGGGAGCTGTTTTTT; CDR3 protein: CASSVHPENTGELFF
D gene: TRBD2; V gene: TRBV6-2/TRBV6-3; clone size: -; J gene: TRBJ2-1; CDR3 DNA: TGTGCCAGCAGAAGACTAGCAAATGAGCAGTTCTTC; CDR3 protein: CASRRLANEQFF
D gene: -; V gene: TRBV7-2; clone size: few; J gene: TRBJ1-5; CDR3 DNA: TGTGCCAGCAGCCACGGTACCTCGGGCAATCATCCCCAGCATTTT; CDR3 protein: CASSHGTSGNHPQHF
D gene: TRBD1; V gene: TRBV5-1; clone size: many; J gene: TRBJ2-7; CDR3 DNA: TGCGCCAGCAGCGACGACAGGGGATTCTACGAGCAGTACTTC; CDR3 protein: CASSDDRGFYEQYF
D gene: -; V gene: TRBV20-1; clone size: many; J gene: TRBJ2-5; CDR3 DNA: TGCAGTGCCCCCCCTAGAGAGGGACAAGAGACCCAGTACTTC; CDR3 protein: CSAPPREGQETQYF
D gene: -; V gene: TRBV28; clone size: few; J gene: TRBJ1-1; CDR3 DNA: TGTGCCAGCAAAGGGTGGGTCGCTTTGGACACTGAAGCTTTCTTT; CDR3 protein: CASKGWVALDTEAFF
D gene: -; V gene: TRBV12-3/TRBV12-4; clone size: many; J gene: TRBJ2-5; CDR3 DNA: TGTGCCAGCAGTTGGCTAGCGAGGAGGGAGACCCAGTACTTC; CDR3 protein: CASSWLARRETQYF
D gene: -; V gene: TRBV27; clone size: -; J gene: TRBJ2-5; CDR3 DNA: TGTGCCAGCAGTTTAGGATGGGAACAAGAGACCCAGTACTTC; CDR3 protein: CASSLGWEQETQYF
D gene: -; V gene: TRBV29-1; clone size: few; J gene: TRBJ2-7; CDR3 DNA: TGCAGCGTTGCTAGAGGGGACCCCTACGAGCAGTACTTC; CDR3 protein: CSVARGDPYEQYF
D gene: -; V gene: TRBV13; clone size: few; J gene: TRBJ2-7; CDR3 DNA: TGTGCCAGCAGCTACGACCGGGCGGAGTACGAGCAGTACTTC; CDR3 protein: CASSYDRAEYEQYF
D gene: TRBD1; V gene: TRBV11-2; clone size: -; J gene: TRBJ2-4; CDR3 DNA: TGTGCCAGCAGGGTAGGGACAGGGGGGAGCCGGAACATTCAGTACTTC; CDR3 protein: CASRVGTGGSRNIQYF
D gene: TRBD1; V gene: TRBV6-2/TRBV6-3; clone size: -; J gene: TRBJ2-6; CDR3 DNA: TGTGCCAGCACCTTAGGACAGGGAAGCTCTGGGGCCAACGTCCTGACTTTC; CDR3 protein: CASTLGQGSSGANVLTF
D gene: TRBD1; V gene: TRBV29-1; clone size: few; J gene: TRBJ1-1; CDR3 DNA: TGCAGCGTATCCACAGGGGAGAACACTGAAGCTTTCTTT; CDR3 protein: CSVSTGENTEAFF
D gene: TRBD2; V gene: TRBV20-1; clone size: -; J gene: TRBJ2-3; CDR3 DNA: TGCAGTGCCTCAGCGGGAGCGCCAGATACGCAGTATTTT; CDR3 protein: CSASAGAPDTQYF
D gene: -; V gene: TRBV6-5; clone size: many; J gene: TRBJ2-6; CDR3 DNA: TGTGCCAGCAGTTACTCGAACGGCGTCTCTGGGGCCAACGTCCTGACTTTC; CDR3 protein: CASSYSNGVSGANVLTF
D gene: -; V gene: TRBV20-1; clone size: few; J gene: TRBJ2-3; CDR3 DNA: TGCAGTGCTCCCTGGGGAGATGGAGATACGCAGTATTTT; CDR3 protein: CSAPWGDGDTQYF
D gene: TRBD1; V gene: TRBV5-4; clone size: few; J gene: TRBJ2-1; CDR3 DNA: TGTGCCAGTACCCCTTCCGGACAGGGCTACAATGAGCAGTTCTTC; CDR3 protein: CASTPSGQGYNEQFF
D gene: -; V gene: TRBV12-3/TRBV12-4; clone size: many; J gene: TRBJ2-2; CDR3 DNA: TGTGCCAGCAGCGCTTTGACTCCGAACACCGGGGAGCTGTTTTTT; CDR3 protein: CASSALTPNTGELFF
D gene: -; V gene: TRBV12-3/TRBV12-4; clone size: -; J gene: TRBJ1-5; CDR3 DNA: TGTGCCAGCAGTTTCCAGGGGAGACAGCCCCAGCATTTT; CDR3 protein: CASSFQGRQPQHF
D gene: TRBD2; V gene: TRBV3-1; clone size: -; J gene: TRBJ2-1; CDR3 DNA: TGTGCCAGCAGCCACCCGGGACTAGCCTACAATGAGCAGTTCTTC; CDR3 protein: CASSHPGLAYNEQFF
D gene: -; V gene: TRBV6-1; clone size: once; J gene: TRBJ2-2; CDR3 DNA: TGTGCCACCCTCCGACAGGGCGGGAGCACCGGGGAGCTGTTTTTT; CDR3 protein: CATLRQGGSTGELFF
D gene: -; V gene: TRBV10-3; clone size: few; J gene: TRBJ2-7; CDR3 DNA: TGTGCCACCCGTGAGCGGGCCGACTACGAGCAGTACTTC; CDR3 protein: CATRERADYEQYF
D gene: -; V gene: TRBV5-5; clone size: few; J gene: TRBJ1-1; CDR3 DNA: TGTGCCAGCAGCACTCGGACAGTCGAGAACACTGAAGCTTTCTTT; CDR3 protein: CASSTRTVENTEAFF
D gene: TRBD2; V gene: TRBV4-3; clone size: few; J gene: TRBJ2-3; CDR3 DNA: TGCGCCAGCAGCCAAGAGAAGAGCGGGGGGGCCGCAGATACGCAGTATTTT; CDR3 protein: CASSQEKSGGAADTQYF
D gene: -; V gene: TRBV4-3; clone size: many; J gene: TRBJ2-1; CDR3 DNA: TGCGCCAGCAGCCGTCTAGAGAGCTCCTACAATGAGCAGTTCTTC; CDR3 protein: CASSRLESSYNEQFF
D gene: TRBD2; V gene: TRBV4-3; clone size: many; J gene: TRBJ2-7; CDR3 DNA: TGCGCCAGCAGCCAAGATATACGACTAGCGGCCTACGAGCAGTACTTC; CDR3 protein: CASSQDIRLAAYEQYF
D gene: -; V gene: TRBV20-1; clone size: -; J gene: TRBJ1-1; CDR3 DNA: TGCAGTGCTAGTGAAAGCGCGAACACTGAAGCTTTCTTT; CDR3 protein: CSASESANTEAFF
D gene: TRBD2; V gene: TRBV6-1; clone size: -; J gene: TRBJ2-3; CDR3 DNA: TGTGCCAGCAGCCTCCGCTCCGGGACTAGCGGCACAGATACGCAGTATTTT; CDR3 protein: CASSLRSGTSGTDTQYF
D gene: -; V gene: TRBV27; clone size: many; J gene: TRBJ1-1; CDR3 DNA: TGTGCCAGCAGTGGGAGGGTAACGAACACTGAAGCTTTCTTT; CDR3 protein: CASSGRVTNTEAFF
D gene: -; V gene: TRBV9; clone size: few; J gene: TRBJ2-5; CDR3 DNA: TGTGCCAGCAGCGTACGGCGGGGGCCTGAAGAGACCCAGTACTTC; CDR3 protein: CASSVRRGPEETQYF
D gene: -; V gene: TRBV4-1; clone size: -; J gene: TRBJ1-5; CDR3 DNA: TGCGCCAGCAGCCAAGTTCTAGGGAATCAGCCCCAGCATTTT; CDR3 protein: CASSQVLGNQPQHF
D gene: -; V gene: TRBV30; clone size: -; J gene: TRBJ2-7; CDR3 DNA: TGTGCCTGGAGTGTCGGTCAACACTACGAGCAGTACTTC; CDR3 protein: CAWSVGQHYEQYF
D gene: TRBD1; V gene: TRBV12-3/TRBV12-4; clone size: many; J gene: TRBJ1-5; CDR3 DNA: TGTGCCAGCAGTTCGCGTCCCGGGACAGGGACTCAGCCCCAGCATTTT; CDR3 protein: CASSSRPGTGTQPQHF
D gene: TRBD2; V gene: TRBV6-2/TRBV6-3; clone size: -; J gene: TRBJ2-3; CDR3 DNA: TGTGCCAGCAGTCCCACGGAGCGGGAGAGCACAGATACGCAGTATTTT; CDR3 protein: CASSPTERESTDTQYF
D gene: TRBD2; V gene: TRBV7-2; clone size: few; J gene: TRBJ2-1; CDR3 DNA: TGTGCCAGCAGCCAATCCGGACTAGCGGGGCGGAATGAGCAGTTCTTC; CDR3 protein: CASSQSGLAGRNEQFF
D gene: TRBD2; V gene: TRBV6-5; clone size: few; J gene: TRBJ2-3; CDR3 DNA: TGTGCCAGCAGTTACTCACTAGCGGGGGGCCTGCTCAGTACTGATACGCAGTATTTT; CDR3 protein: CASSYSLAGGLLSTDTQYF
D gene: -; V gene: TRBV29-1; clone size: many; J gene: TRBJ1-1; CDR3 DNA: TGCAGCGTTGAAAACCGAAAAGGTGGGGACACTGAAGCTTTCTTT; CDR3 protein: CSVENRKGGDTEAFF
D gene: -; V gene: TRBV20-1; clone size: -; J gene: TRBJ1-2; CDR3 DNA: TGCAGTGCCGGGACATTCCCGAGTGGCTACACCTTC; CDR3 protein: CSAGTFPSGYTF
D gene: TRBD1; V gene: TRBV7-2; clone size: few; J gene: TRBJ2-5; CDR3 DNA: TGTGCCAGCAGCACGCGTACCGGGACAGAAGAGACCCAGTACTTC; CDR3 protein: CASSTRTGTEETQYF
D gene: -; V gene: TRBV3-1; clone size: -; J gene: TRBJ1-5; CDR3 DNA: TGTGCCAGCAGCCAAGGCGAACTCCGGTGGGGCAATCAGCCCCAGCATTTT; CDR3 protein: CASSQGELRWGNQPQHF
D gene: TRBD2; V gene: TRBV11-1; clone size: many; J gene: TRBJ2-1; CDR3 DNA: TGTGCCAGCAGCTTAGCACTAGCGGGACCCAATGAGCAGTTCTTC; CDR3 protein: CASSLALAGPNEQFF
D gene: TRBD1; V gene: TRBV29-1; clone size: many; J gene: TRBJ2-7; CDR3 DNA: TGCAGCGTGGCATGGGACAGGGGGAGCGAGCAGTACTTC; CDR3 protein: CSVAWDRGSEQYF
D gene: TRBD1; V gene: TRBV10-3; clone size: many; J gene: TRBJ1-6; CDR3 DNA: TGTGCCATCAGACGGACAGGGAAGGGTTCACCCCTCCACTTT; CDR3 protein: CAIRRTGKGSPLHF
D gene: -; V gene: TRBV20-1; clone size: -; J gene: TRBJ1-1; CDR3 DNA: TGCAGTGCTAGAGATCAGGGAAGGTTGAACACTGAAGCTTTCTTT; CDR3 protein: CSARDQGRLNTEAFF
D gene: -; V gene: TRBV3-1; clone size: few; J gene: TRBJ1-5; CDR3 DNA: TGTGCCAGCAGCCATGGGAGCAATCAGCCCCAGCATTTT; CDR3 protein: CASSHGSNQPQHF
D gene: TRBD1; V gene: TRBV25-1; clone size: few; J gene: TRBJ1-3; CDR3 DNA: TGTGCCAGCAACCCGACAGGGGGAAACACCATATATTTT; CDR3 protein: CASNPTGGNTIYF
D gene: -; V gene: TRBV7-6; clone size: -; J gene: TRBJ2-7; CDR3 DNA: TGTGCCAGCAGCTTAAGGGGAGCCGGGACTTCCGCCTACGAGCAGTACTTC; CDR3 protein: CASSLRGAGTSAYEQYF
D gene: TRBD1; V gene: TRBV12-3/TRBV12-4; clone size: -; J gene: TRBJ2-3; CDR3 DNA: TGTGCCAGCAGCGGACAGGGGTGGACAGATACGCAGTATTTT; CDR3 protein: CASSGQGWTDTQYF
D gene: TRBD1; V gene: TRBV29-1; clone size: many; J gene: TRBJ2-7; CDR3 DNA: TGCAGCGTTGGGGACAGGGTCTACGACGAGCAGTACTTC; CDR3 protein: CSVGDRVYDEQYF
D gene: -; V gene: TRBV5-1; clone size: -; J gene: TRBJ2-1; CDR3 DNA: TGCGCCAGCAAGGTGGCCGGCCCCTACGAGCAGTTCTTC; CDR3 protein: CASKVAGPYEQFF
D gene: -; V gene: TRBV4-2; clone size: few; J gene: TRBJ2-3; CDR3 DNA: TGTGCCAGCAGCGCGTCGTTGGCGCGAAGCACAGATACGCAGTATTTT; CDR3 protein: CASSASLARSTDTQYF
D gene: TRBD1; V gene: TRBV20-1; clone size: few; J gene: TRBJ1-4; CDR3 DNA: TGCAGTGCTTGGACAGGGGCAACTAATGAAAAACTGTTTTTT; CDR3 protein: CSAWTGATNEKLFF
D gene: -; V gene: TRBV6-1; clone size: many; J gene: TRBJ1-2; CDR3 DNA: TGTGCCAGCAGCCGCTCTGTGGGGGATTATGGCTACACCTTC; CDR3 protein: CASSRSVGDYGYTF
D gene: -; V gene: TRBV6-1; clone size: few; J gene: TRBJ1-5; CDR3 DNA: TGTGCCAGCAGGAGACTAAACTCGGATCAGCCCCAGCATTTT; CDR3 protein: CASRRLNSDQPQHF
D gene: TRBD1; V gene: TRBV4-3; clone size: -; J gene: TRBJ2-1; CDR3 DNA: TGCGCCAGCAGCCGAGCACCGGGACAGGGGGGGTTCGATGAGCAGTTCTTC; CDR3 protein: CASSRAPGQGGFDEQFF